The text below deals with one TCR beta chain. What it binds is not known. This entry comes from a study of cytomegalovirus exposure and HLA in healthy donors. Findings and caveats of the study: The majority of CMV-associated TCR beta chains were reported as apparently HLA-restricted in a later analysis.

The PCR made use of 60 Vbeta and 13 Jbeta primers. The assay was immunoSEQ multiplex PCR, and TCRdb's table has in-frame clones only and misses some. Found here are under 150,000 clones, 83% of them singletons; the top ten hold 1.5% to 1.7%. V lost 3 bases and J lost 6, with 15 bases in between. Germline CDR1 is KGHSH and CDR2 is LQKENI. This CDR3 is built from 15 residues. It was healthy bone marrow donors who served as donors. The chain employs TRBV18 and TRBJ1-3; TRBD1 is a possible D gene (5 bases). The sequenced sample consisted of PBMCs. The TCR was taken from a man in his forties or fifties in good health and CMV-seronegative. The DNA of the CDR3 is TGTGCCAGCTCACCGCAGGGAAGACCTCAAAACACCATATATTTT. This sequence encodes CASSPQGRPQNTIYF.